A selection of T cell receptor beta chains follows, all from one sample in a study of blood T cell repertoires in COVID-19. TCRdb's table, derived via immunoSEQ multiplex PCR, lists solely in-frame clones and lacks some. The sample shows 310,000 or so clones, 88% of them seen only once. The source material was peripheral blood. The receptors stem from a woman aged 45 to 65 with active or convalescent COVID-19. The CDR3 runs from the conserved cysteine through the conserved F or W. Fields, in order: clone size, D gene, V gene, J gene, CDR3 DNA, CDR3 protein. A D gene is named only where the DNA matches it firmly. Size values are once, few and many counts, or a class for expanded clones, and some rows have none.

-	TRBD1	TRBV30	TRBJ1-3	TGTGCCTGGAGTAAACGGGGGGGGACAGGGGAGCGCTCTGGAAACACCATATATTTT	CAWSKRGGTGERSGNTIYF
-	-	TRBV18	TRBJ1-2	TGTGCCAGCTCATCAAACGGGTTCTATGGCTACACCTTC	CASSSNGFYGYTF
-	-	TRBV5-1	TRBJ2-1	TGCGCCAGCAGCGGGGTCGGGGGCTCCTACAATGAGCAGTTCTTC	CASSGVGGSYNEQFF
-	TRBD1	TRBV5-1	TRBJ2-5	TGCGCCAGCAGCTTGGCGGCAGGGGGCCGGGAGACCCAGTACTTC	CASSLAAGGRETQYF
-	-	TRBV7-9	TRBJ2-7	TGTGCCAGCAGCGGGCTTAACGAGCAGTACTTC	CASSGLNEQYF
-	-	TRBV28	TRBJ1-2	TGTGCCAGCGGTCTTCCTTGGGGCCTTAATAATGGCTACACCTTC	CASGLPWGLNNGYTF
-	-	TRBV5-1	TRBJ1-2	TGCGCCAGCAGTACAGGGACGGCTAACTATGGCTACACCTTC	CASSTGTANYGYTF
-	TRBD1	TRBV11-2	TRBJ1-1	TGTGCCAGCAGCTTAGTTCTACGGGACAGGGAAGCTTTCTTT	CASSLVLRDREAFF
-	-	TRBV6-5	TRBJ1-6	TGTGCCAGCAGTTACTACGGCGAGGGCAATTCACCCCTCCACTTT	CASSYYGEGNSPLHF
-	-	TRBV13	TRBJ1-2	TGTGCCAGCAGCTGGCAAGCAGGGTACTATGGCTACACCTTC	CASSWQAGYYGYTF
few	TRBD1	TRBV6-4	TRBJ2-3	TGTGCCAGCAGGAGACAGGGGGAAGATACGCAGTATTTT	CASRRQGEDTQYF
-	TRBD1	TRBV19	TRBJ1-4	TGTGCCAGTAGTCCGGGACAGGGAATATTCACCGAAAAACTGTTTTTT	CASSPGQGIFTEKLFF
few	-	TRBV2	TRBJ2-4	TGTGCCAGCCGCATACTCTTAGCCAAAAACATTCAGTACTTC	CASRILLAKNIQYF
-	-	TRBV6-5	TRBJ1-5	TGTGCCAGCAGACATGACAAAGCCCCCAATCAGCCCCAGCATTTT	CASRHDKAPNQPQHF
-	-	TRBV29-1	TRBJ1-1	TGCAGCGTTGTACCCAGGGAGGGCACTGAAGCTTTCTTT	CSVVPREGTEAFF
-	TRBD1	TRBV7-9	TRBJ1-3	TGTGCCAGCAGCTTACGATCCGGGACAGGGATTCTCTCTGGAAACACCATATATTTT	CASSLRSGTGILSGNTIYF
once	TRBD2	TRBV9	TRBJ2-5	TGTGCCAGCAGCGTGCAAGCGGGAGTGGGGGAGACCCAGTACTTC	CASSVQAGVGETQYF
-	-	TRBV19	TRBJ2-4	TGTGCCAGTAGTACCGGACTGTTACTAGCCAAAAACATTCAGTACTTC	CASSTGLLLAKNIQYF
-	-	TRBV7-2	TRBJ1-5	TGTGCCAGCAGCGGGCAGGGTGATCAGCCCCAGCATTTT	CASSGQGDQPQHF
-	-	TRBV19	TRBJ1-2	TGTGCCAGTAGACCGGACAGTAACTATGGCTACACCTTC	CASRPDSNYGYTF
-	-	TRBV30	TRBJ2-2	TGTGCCTGGAGTCACGGGAACACCGGGGAGCTGTTTTTT	CAWSHGNTGELFF
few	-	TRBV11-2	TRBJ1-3	TGTGCCAGCAGCTTTCCCCCTCAGGGGTTCTCTGGAAACACCATATATTTT	CASSFPPQGFSGNTIYF
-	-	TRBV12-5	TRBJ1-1	TGTGCTAGTGGTCCCCAGAGGGTAGGCACTGAAGCTTTCTTT	CASGPQRVGTEAFF
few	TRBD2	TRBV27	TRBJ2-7	TGTGCCAGCAGCCTAGCGGCCGGGACTGGATACTCCTACGAGCAGTACTTC	CASSLAAGTGYSYEQYF
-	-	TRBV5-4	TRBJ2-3	TGTGCCAGCAGCCTATTCGGCACAGATACGCAGTATTTT	CASSLFGTDTQYF
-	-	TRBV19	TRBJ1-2	TGTGCCAGTAGTATAGGGGCAGTCGGATCTGGTGGCTACACCTTC	CASSIGAVGSGGYTF
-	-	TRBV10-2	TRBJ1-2	TGCGCCAGCAGTGAGTCGGGGAGGCATGGCTACACCTTC	CASSESGRHGYTF
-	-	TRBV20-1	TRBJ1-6	TGCAGTGCTAGTGATAGAAATAATTCACCCCTCCACTTT	CSASDRNNSPLHF
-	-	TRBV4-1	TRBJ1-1	TGCGCCAGCAGCCACCGTAGAATGGACACTGAAGCTTTCTTT	CASSHRRMDTEAFF
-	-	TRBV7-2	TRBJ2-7	TGTGCCAGCAGCACCCGACAGGCCTACGAGCAGTACTTC	CASSTRQAYEQYF
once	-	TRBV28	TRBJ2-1	TGTGCCAGCAGTCTATCGGGGTATGGCAGTTTAAAGAATGAGCAGTTCTTC	CASSLSGYGSLKNEQFF